This T cell receptor beta chain was sequenced during a study of OX40 agonist ivuxolimab in advanced cancers. Overall study: Three dose-escalation patients had partial responses: one with hepatocellular carcinoma and two with cutaneous melanoma. Study conclusions and caveats: Expanded clones were, on average, more numerous among CD8+ T cells than CD4+.

The CDR3 has 13 residues. Germline V lookup: CDR1 SGDLS, CDR2 YYNGEE. The V gene end was trimmed by 5 bases and the J gene end by 8 bases; junction bases not matched to a gene: 6. In the case of this clone: Its specificity is unknown.

Measured with immunoSEQ multiplex PCR; TCRdb has only the in-frame clones, and not every one. The table lists more than 45,000 clones, about 87% of them singletons. This TCR was recovered from an adult with an advanced solid tumor such as melanoma, head and neck, liver or kidney cancer. The chain has TRBV9 and TRBJ2-2; 7 bases match TRBD1. The sequences come from CD4+ or CD8+ T cells sorted from blood, collected in a trial of the OX40 agonist ivuxolimab. CDR3 DNA sequence: TGTGCCAGCAGGGGGACAGCCGATGGGGAGCTGTTTTTT. Translation gives CASRGTADGELFF.